This T cell receptor beta chain is drawn from a study of regulatory T cells in long-lasting Graves disease. This clonotype was recorded at least ten times. CDR3 length: 15 residues. V lost 5 bases and J lost 3, with 17 bases in between. Germline V gives CDR1 SGHAT, CDR2 FQNNGV. Time point here: newly diagnosed GD, antithyroid drugs for less than 3 months. PBMC-extracted RNA yielded the TCR library. Clinicians diagnosed Graves' disease using American Thyroid Association guidelines. CDR3 regions were amplified by Arm-PCR using iRepertoire HTBI primers to build TCR beta libraries. Each CDR3 protein is one row after TCRdb ran MiXCR on the multiplex PCR reads. The top ten hold approximately 9% of the sample, which has roughly 500,000 distinct CDR3 sequences, about 12% seen once. These records were also assigned to another study, of T cells in Graves' hyperthyroidism and ophthalmopathy. As that report states: Diagnosis of hyperthyroidism was new in patients aged 18 to 65, and its duration was under 2 months. Clinical symptoms, serum thyroxine and TRAb, thyroid ultrasound and orbital computed tomography were used for the diagnoses. Most thyroid clonotypes with frequency above 0.001 were detected in blood.

The chain is built from TRBV11-2 and TRBJ2-7; no firm D call. The receptor's source is a woman aged 30 to 39 with Graves disease. Sequenced here: peripheral blood mononuclear cells (PBMCs), sampled at new diagnosis, from a patient treated with antithyroid drugs. The CDR3 DNA reads as TGTGCCAGCAGCGGAAGGTGGTCGCAGGTCTACGAGCAGTACTTC. This sequence encodes CASSGRWSQVYEQYF.